Presented here are 28 T cell receptor beta chains from one specimen sequenced in a study of spatial heterogeneity in lung cancer. TCRdb re-called the 5' RACE reads through MiXCR, storing one row per CDR3 protein. This table has just under 95,000 distinct CDR3 sequences, 9.5% to 15% appearing once. The time point is: sample taken at primary tumor resection. From tumor, nontumor lung or frozen PBMC, whole RNA was taken unsorted for sequencing. This specimen was PBMCs, taken at surgery. These receptors originate from a male donor with early-stage non-small cell lung cancer.

This clonotype was seen only a few times. The gene calls are TRBV27 and TRBJ1-5; perhaps TRBD1 as D (6 bases). V was trimmed by 4 bases and J by 0 bases, leaving 19 bases between them. The CDR3 runs 18 residues. Germline CDR1 is MNHEY and CDR2 is SMNVEV (reference sequence). CDR3 residues: CASSSAGAERYSNQPQHF. The DNA of the CDR3 is TGTGCCAGCAGTTCCGCGGGGGCCGAACGTTATAGCAATCAGCCCCAGCATTTT.

As DNA, the CDR3 is TGCAGCGTTAGAGGTCAGCCTAATGAAAAACTGTTTTTT. Protein product: CSVRGQPNEKLFF. This chain links TRBV29-1 with TRBJ1-4, with D hard to call. The germline V and J ends were trimmed by 5 bases and 3 bases, with 10 bases remaining between them. Germline CDR1 and CDR2: SQVTM and ANQGSEA. The CDR3 spans 13 residues.

This clonotype has a handful of counts. The chain joins TRBV3-1 to TRBJ2-6; 7 bases agree with TRBD1. Germline V gene data show CDR1 as LGHDT and CDR2 as YNNKEL (reference sequence). J lost 2 bases, V lost 1 base, and 5 bases had no gene match. The CDR3 loop spans 17 amino acids. The CDR3: CASSQAQGLTGANVLTF. The CDR3 region has the DNA TGTGCCAGCAGCCAAGCACAGGGGCTTACTGGGGCCAACGTCCTGACTTTC. Combining the CDR3 with reference TRBV3-1 and TRBJ2-6 gives the whole variable domain DTAVSQTPKYLVTQMGNDKSIKCEQNLGHDTMYWYKQDSKKFLKIMFSYNNKELIINETVPNRFSPKSPDKAHLNLHINSLELGDSAVYFCASSQAQGLTGANVLTFGAGSRLTVL.

CDR3: CASSLAGEGNQPQHF. The DNA for the CDR3 is TGTGCCAGCAGTTTAGCGGGGGAGGGCAATCAGCCCCAGCATTTT. This sequence joins TRBV12-3 or TRBV12-4 and TRBJ1-5; D possibly corresponds to TRBD1 (5 bases). Trimming shortened V by 0 bases and J by 2 bases, and 8 bases separated the two germline ends. This CDR3 has 15 residues.

This clonotype was seen many times. The chain has TRBV27 and TRBJ2-4; D gene unclear. From germline, CDR1 is MNHEY and CDR2 SMNVEV (reference sequence). This CDR3 is 14 amino acids long. V lost 3 bases and J 0 bases, leaving 6 bases between the germline ends. Here the CDR3 reads CASSFRLAKNIQYF. CDR3 coding DNA: TGTGCCAGCAGTTTTCGATTAGCCAAAAACATTCAGTACTTC.

This clonotype has a count of ten or more. The chain recombines TRBV5-1 with TRBJ2-7, with D unclear. From germline, CDR1 is SGHRS and CDR2 YFSETQ. The CDR3 is made up of 13 amino acids. V dropped 0 bases and J dropped 1 base, with 5 bases sitting between them. DNA of the CDR3: TGCGCCAGCAGCTTGGTTGAATCCTACGAGCAGTACTTC. Protein: CASSLVESYEQYF.

J is TRBJ2-7 and V is TRBV7-9; D perhaps matches TRBD1 (5 bases). The length of the CDR3 is 17 residues. V shed 5 bases and J shed 2 bases, with 22 bases lying between them. Germline CDR1 SEHNR, CDR2 FQNEAQ (reference sequence). CDR3 nucleotide sequence: TGTGCCAGCAGCCCGGAGACAGTCCCACGTGTAGCCTACGAGCAGTACTTC. This codes for CASSPETVPRVAYEQYF.

This clonotype was seen only a few times. The genes are TRBV10-3 and TRBJ2-7, with TRBD2 as a possible D gene (5 bases). This CDR3 is built from 12 residues. Trimming shortened V by 8 bases and J by 4 bases, and 12 bases separated the two germline ends. Germline CDR1 and CDR2: ENHRY and SYGVKD. This CDR3 reads CAISSSVYEQYF. CDR3 in DNA: TGTGCCATCTCCAGTAGCGTTTACGAGCAGTACTTC.

This clonotype occurred a few times. The chain combines TRBV7-3 with TRBJ2-5; weak D call: TRBD2 (6 bases). V lost 1 base and J lost 1, with 10 bases in between. This CDR3 has 15 amino acids. Germline lookup yields CDR1 SGHTA and CDR2 FQGTGA. The CDR3 reads CASSLSGGTQETQYF. Written as DNA, the CDR3 is TGTGCCAGCAGCTTAAGTGGGGGGACCCAAGAGACCCAGTACTTC.

The sample holds a few counts of this clonotype. The gene calls are TRBV9 and TRBJ1-2; 7 bases map to TRBD1. J gave up 3 bases and V 0 bases, and 5 bases lay outside the gene matches. CDR3 length: 15 amino acids. Germline V lookup: CDR1 SGDLS, CDR2 YYNGEE. DNA for the CDR3: TGTGCCAGCAGCGTAGGAGCAGGGGGAGACTATGGCTACACCTTC. Translating it yields CASSVGAGGDYGYTF.

The chain recombines TRBV7-2 with TRBJ2-1, with a possible D match to TRBD1 (6 bases). The CDR3 has 15 amino acids. Germline values: CDR1 SGHTA, CDR2 FQGNSA. V dropped 4 bases and J dropped 0 bases, with 10 bases sitting between them. The CDR3 DNA reads as TGTGCCAGCAGCTCGACAGGACGCTCCTACAATGAGCAGTTCTTC. Amino acid sequence: CASSSTGRSYNEQFF. The full variable domain, with the rest looked up from reference TRBV7-2 and TRBJ2-1, is GAGVSQSPSNKVTEKGKDVELRCDPISGHTALYWYRQSLGQGLEFLIYFQGNSAPDKSGLPSDRFSAERTGGSVSTLTIQRTQQEDSAVYLCASSSTGRSYNEQFFGPGTRLTVL.

V and J are TRBV7-2 and TRBJ2-2, with TRBD2 as a possible D gene (5 bases). CDR1 is SGHTA, CDR2 FQGNSA, per germline. The CDR3 runs 13 residues. With 6 bases removed from V and 6 bases from J, the gap between germline ends came to 11 bases. The CDR3 region has the DNA TGTGCCAGCAGAGAAGCGGCCGCCGGGGAGCTGTTTTTT. Its protein product is CASREAAAGELFF.

DNA of the CDR3: TGTGCCAGCAACGGGGGACAATGGAATGAGCAGTTCTTC. Translated, it gives CASNGGQWNEQFF. V usage is TRBV25-1 and J usage is TRBJ2-1; D may correspond to TRBD1 or TRBD2 (6 bases each). Deletions cut 7 bases from V and 7 bases from J, with 14 bases between. Germline values: CDR1 MGHDK, CDR2 SYGVNS. The CDR3 contains 13 residues. Looking up the rest from reference TRBV25-1 and TRBJ2-1 gives the full variable domain: EADIYQTPRYLVIGTGKKITLECSQTMGHDKMYWYQQDPGMELHLIHYSYGVNSTEKGDLSSESTVSRIRTEHFPLTLESARPSHTSQYLCASNGGQWNEQFFGPGTRLTVL.

The V call is TRBV18, the J call TRBJ2-7; D is unresolved. Germline CDR1 is KGHSH and CDR2 is LQKENI. Trimming took off 0 bases at V and 5 bases at J, with 11 bases between the two ends. This CDR3 has 14 residues. CDR3 sequence reads: CASSPPSGYHEQYF. The CDR3, as DNA: TGTGCCAGCTCACCACCCTCTGGATACCACGAGCAGTACTTC.

The chain recombines TRBV12-3 or TRBV12-4 with TRBJ2-7; 7 nucleotides align to TRBD1. V lost 4 bases, J lost 2 bases, and 8 bases stayed unmatched. This CDR3 is 15 amino acids long. CDR3 sequence reads: CASSSTGLLPYEQYF. The CDR3 nucleotides are TGTGCCAGCAGTTCGACAGGGCTCTTACCCTACGAGCAGTACTTC.

The chain uses TRBV9 and TRBJ2-7; a weak D match, TRBD1 (6 bases). Germline CDR1 is SGDLS and CDR2 is YYNGEE. V was pared by 3 bases and J by 0 bases, with 10 bases between. The length of the CDR3 is 14 residues. The CDR3 bases are TGTGCCAGCAGCGCCGACAGGACCTCCTACGAGCAGTACTTC. Its protein is CASSADRTSYEQYF.

The chain couples TRBV20-1 to TRBJ1-5; D ambiguous. CDR1 and CDR2 from the germline V gene are DFQATT and SNEGSKA (reference sequence). The CDR3 covers 14 residues. The V gene lost 3 bases and the J gene lost 4 bases, with 13 bases spanning the gap. As DNA, the CDR3 is TGCAGTGCTAGGGAGATTCCTACAAATCAGCCCCAGCATTTT. Encoded protein: CSAREIPTNQPQHF.

This clonotype was observed a few times. The rearrangement links TRBV13 to TRBJ2-1; D is ambiguous. Germline lookup yields CDR1 PRHDT and CDR2 FYEKMQ (reference sequence). The CDR3 has 9 amino acids. The ends were cut back, 11 bases at V and 10 bases at J, with 9 bases in the middle. CDR3 residues: CAPPGEQFF. The CDR3 DNA sequence: TGTGCCCCCCCGGGCGAGCAGTTCTTC.

This clonotype has just a few counts. This sequence joins TRBV20-1 and TRBJ1-6; D gene ambiguous. CDR3 length equals 15 residues. CDR1 is DFQATT, CDR2 SNEGSKA, per germline (reference sequence). V was clipped by 3 bases and J by 7 bases, with 16 bases between them. In nucleotides, the CDR3 is TGCAGTGCTAGCTTCGGTATAATCCCGAATTCACCCCTCCACTTT. Protein: CSASFGIIPNSPLHF.

This chain joins TRBV7-9 and TRBJ2-5, with a weak D call TRBD2 (5 bases). Germline CDR1 is SEHNR and CDR2 is FQNEAQ (reference sequence). The CDR3 sequence is 13 residues long. The V gene lost 2 bases and the J gene lost 3 bases, with 7 bases spanning the gap. The CDR3 spells CASSLHGEETQYF. For the CDR3, the DNA is TGTGCCAGCAGCTTACACGGGGAAGAGACCCAGTACTTC.

This clonotype occurred a few times. The chain carries TRBV6-1 and TRBJ1-6, with D unclear. The CDR3 has 12 amino acids. Germline assignment: CDR1 MNHNS and CDR2 SASEGT. Trimming shortened V by 1 base and J by 16 bases, and 11 bases separated the two germline ends. The DNA for the CDR3 is TGTGCCAGCAGTGAAGGGCGGGTTTTTCTCCACTTT. Translating it yields CASSEGRVFLHF.

There are a few counts of this clonotype. The chain is built from TRBV29-1 and TRBJ1-2, with D unresolved. The CDR3 is 14 residues long. The V gene lost 3 bases and the J gene lost 3 bases, with 14 bases spanning the gap. In germline, CDR1 is SQVTM, CDR2 ANQGSEA. Here the CDR3 DNA reads TGCAGCGTTGAGCCCTCCGGAGGCGACTATGGCTACACCTTC. This translates into CSVEPSGGDYGYTF.

This clonotype was recorded many times. The V call is TRBV13, the J call TRBJ2-1; the D gene is possibly TRBD1 (5 bases). CDR1 is PRHDT, CDR2 FYEKMQ, per germline (reference sequence). V lost 2 bases and J 10 bases, leaving 15 bases between the germline ends. The CDR3 runs 14 residues. The CDR3 coding sequence is TGTGCCAGCAGCTTAACGGAGCTTGGGGCGGAGCAGTTCTTC. Amino acids: CASSLTELGAEQFF.

This chain joins TRBV7-2 and TRBJ2-3, with D perhaps TRBD1 or TRBD2 (5 bases each). Germline CDR1 and CDR2: SGHTA and FQGNSA. The CDR3 is 15 amino acids. V was clipped by 5 bases and J by 4 bases, with 16 bases between them. CDR3 sequence reads: CASSPTGLLADTQYF. The CDR3 DNA follows: TGTGCCAGCAGCCCAACGGGGCTACTCGCAGATACGCAGTATTTT.

The genes are TRBV6-5 and TRBJ2-7; tentative D call: TRBD2 (7 bases). The length of the CDR3 is 14 residues. Trimming cost V 6 bases and J 7 bases, with 19 bases left between them. Germline lookup yields CDR1 MNHEY and CDR2 SVGAGI. CDR3 in amino acids: CASSRGGPSGEQYF. CDR3 coding DNA: TGTGCCAGCAGCCGCGGGGGCCCCTCGGGGGAGCAGTACTTC.

This clonotype was seen more than once but under ten times. V usage is TRBV10-3 and J usage is TRBJ1-1; no reliable D call. Deletions cut 8 bases from V and 4 bases from J, with 17 bases between. Germline CDR1 ENHRY, CDR2 SYGVKD. This CDR3 comprises 14 residues. The CDR3 DNA reads as TGTGCCATCCTAGCGGACGGGGAATTCACTGAAGCTTTCTTT. It yields the protein CAILADGEFTEAFF.

Only a few counts were recorded for this clonotype. The chain combines TRBV4-3 with TRBJ2-7, with TRBD2 identical over 8 bases. Germline V gives CDR1 LGHNA, CDR2 YSLEER. The V segment lost 0 bases and the J segment 5 bases; nucleotides outside the gene matches: 3. The CDR3 spans 14 residues. The CDR3 coding sequence is TGCGCCAGCAGCCAAGACGGGGGACTAGACGAGCAGTACTTC. This codes for CASSQDGGLDEQYF.

This clonotype was seen a few times. Here the CDR3 reads CASSYRTEAGAQYF. The CDR3 bases are TGTGCCAGCAGCTACAGGACTGAGGCCGGGGCCCAGTACTTC. The chain recombines TRBV7-2 with TRBJ2-5; D is perhaps TRBD1 or TRBD2 (5 bases each). This CDR3 has 14 amino acids. Trimming pared 4 bases from V and 9 bases from J, leaving 18 bases between. CDR1 is SGHTA, CDR2 FQGNSA, per germline.